This TCR beta chain was identified in a study of T cells in localized non-small cell lung cancer. Findings and limits, study-wide: Investigators sequenced only a single tumor region, leaving heterogeneity possible. Measurement of T cell clonality placed uninvolved adjacent lung highest, above the level in tumor. Higher blood T cell density went with longer overall survival.

In regard to this clone: Its target is not known.

The repertoire was sequenced with immunoSEQ multiplex PCR; TCRdb's copy has only in-frame clones and lacks some. The repertoire has around 78,000 clones, over 75% of them found once; the top ten carry approximately 9.6%. The CDR3 consists of 14 residues. In germline, CDR1 is SGHTS, CDR2 YDEGEE. J gave up 6 bases and V 5 bases, and 7 bases lay outside the gene matches. The source material was peripheral blood, sampled before any cancer treatment. The receptor was derived from a female donor over 55 with stage I lung adenocarcinoma. The chain joins TRBV5-8 to TRBJ1-5, with 8 bases that match TRBD1. DNA for the CDR3: TGTGCCAGCAGTCACGGACAGGGAGGTCAGCCCCAGCATTTT. Encoded protein: CASSHGQGGQPQHF. Complete variable domain (other parts from reference TRBV5-8 and TRBJ1-5): EAGVTQSPTHLIKTRGQQATLRCSPISGHTSVYWYQQALGLGLQFLLWYDEGEERNRGNFPPRFSGRQFPNYSSELNVNALELEDSALYLCASSHGQGGQPQHFGDGTRLSIL.